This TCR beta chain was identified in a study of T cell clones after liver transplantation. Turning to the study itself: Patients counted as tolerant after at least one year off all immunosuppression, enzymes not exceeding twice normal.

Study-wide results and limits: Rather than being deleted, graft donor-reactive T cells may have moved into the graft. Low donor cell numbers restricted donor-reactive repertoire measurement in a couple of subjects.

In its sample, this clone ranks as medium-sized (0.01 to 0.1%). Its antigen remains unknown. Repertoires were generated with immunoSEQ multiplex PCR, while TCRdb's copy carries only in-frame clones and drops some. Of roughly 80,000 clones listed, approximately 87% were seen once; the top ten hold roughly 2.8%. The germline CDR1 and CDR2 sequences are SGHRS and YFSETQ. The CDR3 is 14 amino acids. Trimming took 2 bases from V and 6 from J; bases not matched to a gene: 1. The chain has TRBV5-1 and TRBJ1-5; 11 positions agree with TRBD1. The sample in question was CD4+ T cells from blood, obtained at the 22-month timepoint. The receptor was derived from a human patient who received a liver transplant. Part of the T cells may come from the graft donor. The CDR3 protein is CASSFGTGGQPQHF. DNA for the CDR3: TGCGCCAGCAGCTTCGGGACAGGGGGTCAGCCCCAGCATTTT.